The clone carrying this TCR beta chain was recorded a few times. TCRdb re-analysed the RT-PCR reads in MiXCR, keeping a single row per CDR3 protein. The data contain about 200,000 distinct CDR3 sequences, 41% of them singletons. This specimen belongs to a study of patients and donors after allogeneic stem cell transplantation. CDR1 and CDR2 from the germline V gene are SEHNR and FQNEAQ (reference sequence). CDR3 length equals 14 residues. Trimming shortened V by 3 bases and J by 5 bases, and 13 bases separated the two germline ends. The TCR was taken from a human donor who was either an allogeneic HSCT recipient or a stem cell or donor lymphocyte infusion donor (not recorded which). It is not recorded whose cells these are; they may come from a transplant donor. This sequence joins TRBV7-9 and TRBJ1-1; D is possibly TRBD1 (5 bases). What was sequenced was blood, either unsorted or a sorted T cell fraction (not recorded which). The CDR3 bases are TGTGCCAGCAGCTTTGACCTGGCAGGGACTGAAGCTTTCTTT. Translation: CASSFDLAGTEAFF.